These 10 T cell receptor beta chains were all obtained from the same sample, sequenced in a study of beta chain features in type 1 diabetes. No cognate antigen is known for these TCRs. Findings and caveats of the study: Type 1 diabetes patients showed a moderate but significant shortening of TCRB CDR3s in all four CD4+ subsets.

As every portion of the isolated RNA was reverse transcribed, the sequencing read expressed TCRB transcripts. This table comes from immunoSEQ multiplex PCR, and its TCRdb copy is limited to in-frame clones, with some not included. The sample records over 300,000 clones, roughly a tenth being singletons. Sequenced input: central memory CD4+ T cells from blood. The source of these receptors is a man aged 25 to 40 with type 1 diabetes.

This clone turned up a few times. V and J are TRBV7-2 and TRBJ2-7; 12 bases fit TRBD1. CDR1 and CDR2 from the germline V gene are SGHTA and FQGNSA. The V and J ends lost 0 bases and 6 bases, in that order; junction bases with no gene match: 6. This CDR3 spans 16 amino acids. The CDR3: CASSLAWGQGAREQYF. DNA of the CDR3: TGTGCCAGCAGCTTAGCGTGGGGACAGGGGGCACGCGAGCAGTACTTC.

This clone was seen a few times. This chain connects TRBV7-2 to TRBJ1-6, with no clear D. Trimming stripped 7 bases from V and 0 bases from J, with 7 bases between. The CDR3 sequence is 14 residues long. CDR1 and CDR2 from the germline V gene are SGHTA and FQGNSA. The CDR3 sequence is CASTLDSYNSPLHF. The DNA of the CDR3 is TGTGCCAGCACTCTTGACTCCTATAATTCACCCCTCCACTTT.

This clone was observed a few times. This chain links TRBV14 with TRBJ2-7; no firm D call. CDR3 length: 13 amino acids. Trimming pared 0 bases from V and 3 bases from J, leaving 6 bases between. Germline V gene lookup returns CDR1 SGHDN and CDR2 FVKESK. The CDR3: CASSQDSNYEQYF. In DNA, the CDR3 is TGTGCCAGCAGCCAAGATAGCAACTACGAGCAGTACTTC.

This clone appeared a few times. The V gene is TRBV7-2, the J gene TRBJ1-2; 8 positions agree with TRBD1. Germline V lookup: CDR1 SGHTA, CDR2 FQGNSA. CDR3 size: 15 residues. Trimming at V came to 3 bases and at J to 4 bases, leaving 7 bases not matched to a gene. The CDR3 loop is CASSLKGQAAYGYTF. Here the CDR3 DNA reads TGTGCCAGCAGCTTGAAGGGACAGGCGGCCTATGGCTACACCTTC.

The table lists this clone with many counts. One junction end disagrees with the germline gene, perhaps due to a read error. The CDR3 nucleotides read TGTGCCAGCAGCGGGACAGCCCAAAACATTCAGTACTTC. Protein product: CASSGTAQNIQYF. This chain uses TRBV11-2 with TRBJ2-4, with 7 bases identical to TRBD1. Per the germline V gene, CDR1 is SGHAT and CDR2 is FQNNGV. CDR3 size: 13 residues.

This clone was counted between two and nine times. The chain joins TRBV29-1 to TRBJ1-2; no reliable D call. Looked up from germline, CDR1 is SQVTM and CDR2 is ANQGSEA. This CDR3 contains 15 residues. V was cut by 4 bases and J by 0 bases, with 15 bases left in between. As DNA, the CDR3 is TGCAGCGTTGGGACTCACCCCTCGCCTAACTATGGCTACACCTTC. As protein: CSVGTHPSPNYGYTF.

There are a few counts of this clone. The CDR3 reads CASSPGLETDTQYF. The CDR3 nucleotides are TGTGCCAGCAGCCCGGGACTAGAGACAGATACGCAGTATTTT. This rearrangement joins TRBV7-9 to TRBJ2-3, with TRBD2 matching over 8 bases. The CDR3 has 14 amino acids. The junction had 4 bases not matched to a gene; V was cut back by 5 bases and J by 3 bases. CDR1 is SEHNR, CDR2 FQNEAQ, per germline (reference sequence).

The chain is built from TRBV7-8 and TRBJ1-6; D gene unclear. Germline values: CDR1 SGHVS, CDR2 FQNEAQ. CDR3 size: 13 residues. Trimming pared 3 bases from V and 7 bases from J, leaving 7 bases between. CDR3 residues: CASSLGRNSPLHF. CDR3 DNA: TGTGCCAGCAGCTTGGGCCGAAATTCACCCCTCCACTTT.

Only a few counts were recorded for this clone. The genes are TRBV29-1 and TRBJ2-3; TRBD2 aligns across 9 bases. V shed 5 bases, J shed 4 bases, and the junction held 22 bases outside the gene matches. The germline V gene encodes CDR1 SQVTM and CDR2 ANQGSEA. The CDR3 runs to 19 residues. CDR3 DNA: TGCAGCGTTAGTAGGGGACTACTAGCGGGCGGTAAGAACGCAGATACGCAGTATTTT. Its protein is CSVSRGLLAGGKNADTQYF.

This clone was seen at least ten times. This rearrangement joins TRBV19 to TRBJ2-1, with TRBD2 matching over 10 bases. The germline V gene has CDR1 LNHDA and CDR2 SQIVND (reference sequence). The CDR3 has 14 residues. Trimming cost V 7 bases and J 5 bases; bases outside gene matches: 5. CDR3 DNA: TGTGCCAGTACCGGGCTAGCGGGGGACAATGAGCAGTTCTTC. Amino acid sequence: CASTGLAGDNEQFF.